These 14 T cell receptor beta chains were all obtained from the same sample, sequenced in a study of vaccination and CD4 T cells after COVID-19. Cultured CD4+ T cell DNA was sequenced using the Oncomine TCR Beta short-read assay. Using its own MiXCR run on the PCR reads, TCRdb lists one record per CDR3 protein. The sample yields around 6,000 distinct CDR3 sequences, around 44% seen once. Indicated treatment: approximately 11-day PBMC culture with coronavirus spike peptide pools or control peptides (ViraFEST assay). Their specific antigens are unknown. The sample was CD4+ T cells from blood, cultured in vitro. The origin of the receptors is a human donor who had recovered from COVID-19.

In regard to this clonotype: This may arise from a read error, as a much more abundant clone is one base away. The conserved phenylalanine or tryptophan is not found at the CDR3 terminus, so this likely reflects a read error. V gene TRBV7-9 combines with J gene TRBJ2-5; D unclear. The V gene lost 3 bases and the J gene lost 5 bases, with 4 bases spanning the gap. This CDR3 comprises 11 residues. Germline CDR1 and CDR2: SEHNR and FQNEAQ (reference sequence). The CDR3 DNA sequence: TGTGCCAGCAGCTTCAGGGAGACCCAGTACCTC. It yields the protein CASSFRETQYL.

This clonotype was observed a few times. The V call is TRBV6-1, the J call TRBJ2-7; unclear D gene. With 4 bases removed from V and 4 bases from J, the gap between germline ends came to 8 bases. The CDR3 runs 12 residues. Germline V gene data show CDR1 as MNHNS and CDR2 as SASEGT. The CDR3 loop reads CASSGAAYEQYF. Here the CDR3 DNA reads TGTGCCAGCAGTGGGGCAGCTTACGAGCAGTACTTC.

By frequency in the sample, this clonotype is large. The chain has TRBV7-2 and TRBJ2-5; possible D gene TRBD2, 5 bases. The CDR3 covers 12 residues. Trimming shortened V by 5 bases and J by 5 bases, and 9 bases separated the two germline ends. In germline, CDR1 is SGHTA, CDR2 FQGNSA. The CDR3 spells CASSRSSETQYF. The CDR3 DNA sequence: TGTGCCAGCAGCCGCTCTAGCGAGACCCAGTACTTC.

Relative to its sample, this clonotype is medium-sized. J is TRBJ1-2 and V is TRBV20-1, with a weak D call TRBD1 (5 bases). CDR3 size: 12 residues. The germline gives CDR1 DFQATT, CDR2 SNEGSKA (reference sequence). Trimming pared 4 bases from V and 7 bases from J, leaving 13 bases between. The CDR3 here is CSAKEGTGGYTF. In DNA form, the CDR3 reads TGCAGTGCTAAAGAGGGGACCGGTGGCTACACCTTC.

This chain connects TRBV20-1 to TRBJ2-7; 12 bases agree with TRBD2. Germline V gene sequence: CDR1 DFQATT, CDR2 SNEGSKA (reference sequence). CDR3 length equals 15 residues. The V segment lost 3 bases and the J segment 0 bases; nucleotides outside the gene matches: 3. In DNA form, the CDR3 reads TGCAGTGCTAGTGGACTAGCGGGGCGCTCCTACGAGCAGTACTTC. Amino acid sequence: CSASGLAGRSYEQYF.

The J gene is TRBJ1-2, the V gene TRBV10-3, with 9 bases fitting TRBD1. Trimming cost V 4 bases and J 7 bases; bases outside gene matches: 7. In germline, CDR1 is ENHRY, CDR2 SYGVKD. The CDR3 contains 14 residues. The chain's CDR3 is CAISAVQGAGGYTF. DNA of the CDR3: TGTGCCATCAGTGCGGTACAGGGGGCGGGTGGCTACACCTTC.

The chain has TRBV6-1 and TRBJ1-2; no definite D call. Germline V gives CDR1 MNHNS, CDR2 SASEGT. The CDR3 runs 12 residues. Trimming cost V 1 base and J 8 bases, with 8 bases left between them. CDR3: CASSEGGVGYTF. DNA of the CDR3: TGTGCCAGCAGTGAAGGTGGGGTGGGCTACACCTTC.

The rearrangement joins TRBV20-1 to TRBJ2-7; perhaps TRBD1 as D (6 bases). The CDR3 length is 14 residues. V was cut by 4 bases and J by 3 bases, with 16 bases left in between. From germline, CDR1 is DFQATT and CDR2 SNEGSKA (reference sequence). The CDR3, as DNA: TGCAGTGCTACCGACCGGGACAAGCTCTACGAGCAGTACTTC. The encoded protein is CSATDRDKLYEQYF.

The CDR3 DNA reads TGTGCCAGCAGTGATTTGGGGGGTAACGGCTACACCTTC. This sequence encodes CASSDLGGNGYTF. The genes are TRBV6-1 and TRBJ1-2; D may be TRBD1 (5 bases). Germline CDR1 MNHNS, CDR2 SASEGT. The CDR3 spans 13 residues. Trimming pared 3 bases from V and 8 bases from J, leaving 13 bases between.

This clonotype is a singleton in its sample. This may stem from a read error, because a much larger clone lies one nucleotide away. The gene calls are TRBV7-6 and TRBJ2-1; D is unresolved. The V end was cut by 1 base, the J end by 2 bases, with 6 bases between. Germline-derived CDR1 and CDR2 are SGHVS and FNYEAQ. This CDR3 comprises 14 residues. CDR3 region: CASSLGIAYNEQFF. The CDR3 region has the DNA TGTGCCAGCAGCTTAGGGATAGCCTACAATGAGCAGTTCTTC.

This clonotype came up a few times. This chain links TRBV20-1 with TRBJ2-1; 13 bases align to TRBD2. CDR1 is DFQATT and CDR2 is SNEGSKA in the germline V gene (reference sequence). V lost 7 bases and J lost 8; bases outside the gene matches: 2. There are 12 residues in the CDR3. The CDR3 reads CSGTSGRYEQFF. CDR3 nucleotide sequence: TGCAGTGGGACTAGCGGGAGATATGAGCAGTTCTTC.

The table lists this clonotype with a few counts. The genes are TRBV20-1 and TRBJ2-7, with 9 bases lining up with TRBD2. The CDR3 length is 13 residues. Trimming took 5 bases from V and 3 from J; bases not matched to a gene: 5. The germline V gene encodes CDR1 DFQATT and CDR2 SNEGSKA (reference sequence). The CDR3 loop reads CSAQTSGRYEQYF. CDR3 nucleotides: TGCAGTGCTCAGACTAGCGGTCGCTACGAGCAGTACTTC.

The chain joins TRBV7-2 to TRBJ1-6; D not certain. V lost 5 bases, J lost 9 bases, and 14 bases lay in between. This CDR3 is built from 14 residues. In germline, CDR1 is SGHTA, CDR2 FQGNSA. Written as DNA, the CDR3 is TGTGCCAGCAGCCCAAGCCCAATAGGTTCACCCCTCCACTTT. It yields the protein CASSPSPIGSPLHF.

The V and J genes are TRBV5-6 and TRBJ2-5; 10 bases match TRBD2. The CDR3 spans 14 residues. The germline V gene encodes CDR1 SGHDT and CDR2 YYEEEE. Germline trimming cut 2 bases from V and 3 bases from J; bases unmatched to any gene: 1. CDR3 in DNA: TGTGCCAGCAGCTTCAGCGGGGGGGAAGAGACCCAGTACTTC. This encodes CASSFSGGEETQYF.